What follows are 8 T cell receptor beta chains derived from one specimen sequenced in a study of T cell responses to AZD1222 COVID-19 vaccine. The method was immunoSEQ multiplex PCR; TCRdb's version includes in-frame clones alone and lacks a portion of them. The table records approximately 150,000 clones, 75% to 95% of them present only once. The specimen was peripheral blood, collected 28 days after the second dose of the MenACWY control vaccine. Receptors were obtained from an adult who received the MenACWY meningococcal vaccine as a control.

The V call is TRBV7-2, the J call TRBJ2-7, with 9 bases lining up with TRBD1. Germline assignment: CDR1 SGHTA and CDR2 FQGNSA. The CDR3 runs to 19 residues. V trimming: 3 bases; J trimming: 0 bases; junction bases outside the gene matches: 15. The CDR3 DNA reads TGTGCCAGCAGCTTTACAAGCCGGGACAGGGATGGGAACTCCTACGAGCAGTACTTC. It specifies CASSFTSRDRDGNSYEQYF.

The chain joins TRBV7-9 to TRBJ2-7; 7 bases are shared with TRBD1. V trimming: 5 bases; J trimming: 4 bases; junction bases outside the gene matches: 8. This CDR3 region has 14 residues. Germline V gene sequence: CDR1 SEHNR, CDR2 FQNEAQ (reference sequence). CDR3 region: CASSPPQGVYEQYF. CDR3 coding DNA: TGTGCCAGCAGCCCCCCCCAGGGGGTATACGAGCAGTACTTC.

V usage is TRBV5-4 and J usage is TRBJ1-2; a possible D gene is TRBD1 (6 bases). CDR1 and CDR2 (germline): SGHNT, YYREEE (reference sequence). CDR3 length equals 16 residues. Trimming left V 3 bases short and J 3 bases short, with 18 bases between. The CDR3 protein is CASSSEWEGVDYGYTF. In DNA, the CDR3 is TGTGCCAGCAGCTCGGAGTGGGAGGGGGTAGACTATGGCTACACCTTC.

In DNA form, the CDR3 reads TGTGCCAGCAGCAAGGGGGCCCTTCGTGAAAAACTGTTTTTT. Translation gives CASSKGALREKLFF. The chain is built from TRBV5-8 and TRBJ1-4; 7 bases map to TRBD1. Germline CDR1 reads SGHTS; CDR2 reads YDEGEE. The CDR3 covers 14 residues. Trimming took 4 bases from V and 7 from J; bases not matched to a gene: 7. The variable domain in full, with the rest retrieved from reference TRBV5-8 and TRBJ1-4, is EAGVTQSPTHLIKTRGQQATLRCSPISGHTSVYWYQQALGLGLQFLLWYDEGEERNRGNFPPRFSGRQFPNYSSELNVNALELEDSALYLCASSKGALREKLFFGSGTQLSVL.

This chain joins TRBV9 and TRBJ1-1, with 7 bases identical to TRBD1. The CDR3 is 16 residues long. Germline V gene lookup returns CDR1 SGDLS and CDR2 YYNGEE. V trimming: 2 bases; J trimming: 0 bases; junction bases outside the gene matches: 7. The CDR3: CASSVGTEKMNTEAFF. The CDR3, as DNA: TGTGCCAGCAGCGTTGGGACAGAGAAAATGAACACTGAAGCTTTCTTT.

This clone has more than one count but fewer than ten. The chain employs TRBV18 and TRBJ1-3; D is unclear. This CDR3 comprises 13 residues. The V gene lost 2 bases and the J gene lost 4 bases, with 6 bases spanning the gap. Germline lookup yields CDR1 KGHSH and CDR2 LQKENI. The CDR3 here is CASSPEMGNTIYF. The CDR3 nucleotides read TGTGCCAGCTCACCAGAAATGGGAAACACCATATATTTT.

The chain recombines TRBV7-2 with TRBJ1-1; 9 bases line up with TRBD1. The CDR3 has 14 residues. In germline, CDR1 is SGHTA, CDR2 FQGNSA. V trimming: 4 bases; J trimming: 4 bases; junction bases outside the gene matches: 4. The CDR3 DNA sequence: TGTGCCAGCAGCTCAGGGACAGGGTTCACTGAAGCTTTCTTT. It is translated as CASSSGTGFTEAFF.

The chain employs TRBV6-5 and TRBJ1-1; 11 nucleotides line up with TRBD1. The CDR3 is 15 residues long. Trimming cost V 6 bases and J 3 bases; bases outside gene matches: 6. CDR1 is MNHEY and CDR2 is SVGAGI in the germline V gene. CDR3 protein: CASRDRGRPDTEAFF. CDR3 in DNA: TGTGCCAGCAGGGACAGGGGGCGCCCGGACACTGAAGCTTTCTTT.